The present T cell receptor beta chain was sequenced within a study of regulatory T cells in long-lasting Graves disease. Per the germline V gene, CDR1 is LGHNT and CDR2 is FRNRAP. The CDR3 totals 17 residues. V shed 6 bases and J shed 2 bases, with 21 bases lying between them. Arm-PCR of CDR3 regions and iRepertoire HTBI primers were the basis on which TCR beta libraries were built. TCRdb reprocessed the multiplex PCR reads via MiXCR and lists one record per CDR3 protein. The sample records 540,000 or so distinct CDR3 sequences, approximately 15% being singletons. This clonotype was found many times. The time point was: newly diagnosed GD, antithyroid drugs for less than 3 months. The TCR library was made from RNA that had been extracted from PBMCs in TRIzol. A further study also used this sample, focusing on T cells in Graves' hyperthyroidism and ophthalmopathy.

This clonotype was obtained from a man in his thirties or forties with Graves disease. The sequences come from peripheral blood mononuclear cells (PBMCs), collected at new diagnosis, from a patient treated with antithyroid drugs. The chain joins TRBV12-5 to TRBJ2-3; D could derive from TRBD1 or TRBD2 (5 bases each). The CDR3 coding sequence is TGTGCTAGTGGATCTGAGCTCTGGGGGTTCCTCACAGATACGCAGTATTTT. This gives the protein CASGSELWGFLTDTQYF.